These 17 T cell receptor beta chains originate from one sample sequenced in a study of CD8+ T cells in alopecia areata. Once RNA had been extracted, it was reverse transcribed into cDNA to act as the sequencing template. The table came from immunoSEQ multiplex PCR; TCRdb's copy has only in-frame clones and leaves some out. This table holds approximately 58,000 clones, about 40% found once. Sequencing was carried out using NKG2D-low CD8+ T cells sorted from blood. All receptors come from a human donor with alopecia areata.

This clone was picked up a small number of times. The gene calls are TRBV29-1 and TRBJ1-2; 10 nucleotides match TRBD1. The V gene's germline CDR1 is SQVTM and CDR2 ANQGSEA. After removal of 0 bases from V and 8 bases from J, the junction contained 15 bases not matched to a gene. CDR3 size: 17 residues. The chain's CDR3 is CSVEDVGQGDRLRGYTF. DNA of the CDR3: TGCAGCGTTGAAGATGTAGGACAGGGGGACCGGCTGCGGGGCTACACCTTC.

The chain combines TRBV13 with TRBJ2-7; TRBD2 matches 9 bases. Germline V CDR1 and CDR2: PRHDT, FYEKMQ (reference sequence). This CDR3 is 16 amino acids long. Trimming cost V 1 base and J 4 bases; bases outside gene matches: 8. The CDR3 DNA is TGTGCCAGCAGCTTAGAACTAGCGGGCCCGAGGTACGAGCAGTACTTC. This sequence encodes CASSLELAGPRYEQYF.

V usage is TRBV29-1 and J usage is TRBJ1-2; the match to TRBD1 covers 9 bases. The germline V gene encodes CDR1 SQVTM and CDR2 ANQGSEA. This CDR3 spans 13 amino acids. Germline trimming cut 6 bases from V and 2 bases from J; bases unmatched to any gene: 4. CDR3 DNA: TGCAGCGTATGGGACAGGGAGAACTATGGCTACACCTTC. Its protein is CSVWDRENYGYTF. The complete variable domain, with remaining parts taken from reference TRBV29-1 and TRBJ1-2, reads SAVISQKPSRDICQRGTSLTIQCQVDSQVTMMFWYRQQPGQSLTLIATANQGSEATYESGFVIDKFPISRPNLTFSTLTVSNMSPEDSSIYLCSVWDRENYGYTFGSGTRLTVV.

The sample holds a few counts of this clone. Other DNA sequences in the sample encode the same CDR3. The chain recombines TRBV5-1 with TRBJ2-7; D gene unclear. The CDR3 spans 11 residues. The germline V gene has CDR1 SGHRS and CDR2 YFSETQ. Trimming stripped 4 bases from V and 4 bases from J, with 6 bases between. In DNA, the CDR3 is TGCGCCAGCAGCCTAGGGTACGAGCAGTACTTC. Translating it yields CASSLGYEQYF.

The V call is TRBV19, the J call TRBJ1-5, with 7 bases aligning to TRBD1. The CDR3 length is 15 residues. CDR1 is LNHDA, CDR2 SQIVND, per germline (reference sequence). Trimming took 5 bases from V and 2 from J; bases not matched to a gene: 6. CDR3 DNA sequence: TGTGCCAGTAGTGCAACCGGGACAGGCAATCAGCCCCAGCATTTT. Translated: CASSATGTGNQPQHF.

The J gene is TRBJ1-6, the V gene TRBV9; TRBD1 is a possible D gene (5 bases). The V gene's germline CDR1 is SGDLS and CDR2 YYNGEE. Trimming left V 4 bases short and J 6 bases short, with 11 bases between. The CDR3 extends over 14 amino acids. CDR3 in amino acids: CASSHGDGNSPLHF. In DNA, the CDR3 is TGTGCCAGCAGCCACGGGGACGGTAATTCACCCCTCCACTTT.

In DNA, the CDR3 is TGTGCCAGCAGCGGGCAGACGGACACCGGGGAGCTGTTTTTT. Protein: CASSGQTDTGELFF. This rearrangement joins TRBV6-5 to TRBJ2-2; D gene unclear. Germline CDR1 reads MNHEY; CDR2 reads SVGAGI. The CDR3 consists of 14 residues. V lost 6 bases, J lost 3 bases, and 11 bases lay in between.

The gene calls are TRBV5-1 and TRBJ2-4, with D tentatively TRBD1 (6 bases). Germline V CDR1 and CDR2: SGHRS, YFSETQ. The CDR3 has 16 residues. Trimming pared 5 bases from V and 2 bases from J, leaving 17 bases between. The CDR3 here is CASRDGTRGTKNIQYF. The DNA of the CDR3 is TGCGCCAGCAGGGACGGGACAAGGGGGACCAAAAACATTCAGTACTTC.

This clone came up once. The chain joins TRBV2 to TRBJ2-5, with 8 bases lining up with TRBD2. Germline V gene sequence: CDR1 SNHLY, CDR2 FYNNEI. The CDR3 sequence is 15 residues long. After removal of 7 bases from V and 6 bases from J, the junction contained 13 bases not matched to a gene. The CDR3 DNA sequence: TGTGCCAGCATCCCCACCGGGAGGGGACATAAGACCCAGTACTTC. Its translation is CASIPTGRGHKTQYF.

The chain has TRBV7-3 and TRBJ2-1; 8 positions match TRBD2. With V trimmed by 1 base and J by 5 bases, 1 base remained unmatched. The germline V gene encodes CDR1 SGHTA and CDR2 FQGTGA. The CDR3 covers 14 residues. CDR3 in DNA: TGTGCCAGCAGCTTAATAGCGGGGCACAATGAGCAGTTCTTC. The encoded protein is CASSLIAGHNEQFF.

This clone was counted a few times. The chain recombines TRBV2 with TRBJ2-7; D is unresolved. V lost 6 bases and J lost 2, with 8 bases in between. The germline V gene encodes CDR1 SNHLY and CDR2 FYNNEI. This CDR3 is built from 12 residues. CDR3 nucleotide sequence: TGTGCCAGCAGGGGGTCCCCCTACGAGCAGTACTTC. Translated, it gives CASRGSPYEQYF.

The chain carries TRBV9 and TRBJ2-7, with TRBD2 matching 16 bases. CDR1 and CDR2 from the germline V gene are SGDLS and YYNGEE. The CDR3 length is 16 residues. The V segment lost 4 bases and the J segment 6 bases; nucleotides outside the gene matches: 7. In DNA, the CDR3 is TGTGCCAGCAGCAAGGGACTAGCGGGAGGGCTTGGCGAGCAGTACTTC. Its translation: CASSKGLAGGLGEQYF.

The chain carries TRBV12-5 and TRBJ2-5; 9 nucleotides match TRBD2. The J segment lost 1 base and the V segment lost 6 bases, leaving 9 bases of the junction unmatched. Per germline, CDR1 LGHNT and CDR2 FRNRAP. The CDR3 contains 16 residues. The CDR3 DNA is TGTGCTAGTGGAAATCCTAGCGGGGTACTCCAAGAGACCCAGTACTTC. Amino acid sequence: CASGNPSGVLQETQYF.

CDR3 nucleotides: TGCGCCAGCAGCTTCTCGGGGGGGAACATTCAGTACTTC. Its translation is CASSFSGGNIQYF. The chain recombines TRBV5-1 with TRBJ2-4; 8 bases fit TRBD2. With 2 bases clipped from V and 7 bases from J, the junction kept 2 bases outside the gene matches. The germline CDR1 and CDR2 sequences are SGHRS and YFSETQ. The CDR3 loop spans 13 amino acids.

V and J are TRBV7-9 and TRBJ2-7, with D uncertain. Trimming took 4 bases from V and 5 from J, leaving 15 bases between them. The CDR3 loop spans 14 amino acids. The germline CDR1 and CDR2 sequences are SEHNR and FQNEAQ (reference sequence). CDR3 in amino acids: CASSSAPPLDEQYF. Here the CDR3 DNA reads TGTGCCAGCAGCTCCGCCCCACCGCTGGACGAGCAGTACTTC.

The chain joins TRBV27 to TRBJ2-7, with TRBD2 matching 9 bases. The CDR3 has 17 residues. Per germline, CDR1 MNHEY and CDR2 SMNVEV (reference sequence). The V gene end was trimmed by 5 bases and the J gene end by 2 bases; junction bases not matched to a gene: 13. CDR3: CASSDILASGVPYEQYF. The CDR3 nucleotides read TGTGCCAGCAGTGACATATTGGCTAGCGGGGTCCCCTACGAGCAGTACTTC.

The sample holds a few counts of this clone. CDR3 protein: CASRKIRETQYF. The CDR3 coding sequence is TGCGCCAGCAGGAAGATTCGGGAGACCCAGTACTTC. V and J are TRBV10-2 and TRBJ2-5; D gene unclear. V shed 6 bases and J shed 5 bases, with 10 bases lying between them. CDR1 is WSHSY and CDR2 is SAAADI in the germline V gene. This CDR3 is 12 amino acids long.